The 27 T cell receptor beta chains below come from one sample, sequenced in a study of Ad26.COV2.S vaccination and SARS-CoV-2 variants. Indicated treatment: roughly 18 received Ad26.COV2.S at low or high dose, single or two shots; about 5 received placebo; per-sample allocation not given. Repertoires come from day 63 after the first vaccine or placebo injection. Assay used: immunoSEQ multiplex PCR; TCRdb lists only in-frame clones, some missing. The top ten hold approximately 1.9% of the sample, which has some 390,000 clones, about 88% seen once. Sequences were derived from peripheral blood, sampled in a trial of Ad26.COV2.S vaccine versus placebo. These receptors were obtained from a person between 18 and 65 years old who received the Ad26.COV2.S COVID-19 vaccine or a placebo.

This sequence joins TRBV5-8 and TRBJ2-4, with a possible D match to TRBD1 (5 bases). The CDR3 spans 14 residues. V lost 4 bases and J 12 bases, leaving 20 bases between the germline ends. Looked up from germline, CDR1 is SGHTS and CDR2 is YDEGEE. Here the CDR3 DNA reads TGTGCCAGCAGCCAAGGACAAGCAAAGGACCCTCAGTACTTC. Amino acid sequence: CASSQGQAKDPQYF.

This chain connects TRBV7-2 to TRBJ2-1; D gene ambiguous. The V and J ends lost 5 bases and 10 bases respectively, with 12 bases between them. Germline CDR1 reads SGHTA; CDR2 reads FQGNSA. The CDR3 has 12 residues. The chain's CDR3 is CASSPPQAEQFF. Here the CDR3 DNA reads TGTGCCAGCAGCCCCCCGCAGGCCGAGCAGTTCTTC.

This chain uses TRBV19 with TRBJ1-1, with D possibly being TRBD1 (6 bases). The V gene's germline CDR1 is LNHDA and CDR2 SQIVND (reference sequence). This CDR3 comprises 9 residues. The germline V and J ends were trimmed by 9 bases and 11 bases, with 10 bases remaining between them. The CDR3 here is CARRGCAFF. The CDR3 coding sequence is TGTGCCAGAAGGGGGTGTGCTTTCTTT. The variable domain in full, with the rest retrieved from reference TRBV19 and TRBJ1-1, is DGGITQSPKYLFRKEGQNVTLSCEQNLNHDAMYWYRQDPGQGLRLIYYSQIVNDFQKGDIAEGYSVSREKKESFPLTVTSAQKNPTAFYLCARRGCAFFGQGTRLTVV.

This chain joins TRBV7-9 and TRBJ2-1; D unresolved. The germline V and J ends were trimmed by 1 base and 6 bases, with 7 bases remaining between them. Germline CDR1 SEHNR, CDR2 FQNEAQ (reference sequence). The length of the CDR3 is 13 residues. The CDR3 DNA is TGTGCCAGCAGCTTAGGAGGCCTCAATGAGCAGTTCTTC. It is translated as CASSLGGLNEQFF.

The rearrangement links TRBV16 to TRBJ2-7; D unresolved. Trimming cost V 2 bases and J 4 bases, with 9 bases left between them. The CDR3 consists of 13 residues. The germline CDR1 and CDR2 sequences are KGHSY and FQNENV. DNA of the CDR3: TGTGCCAGCAGCCAACGCTGGGGATACGAGCAGTACTTC. This gives the protein CASSQRWGYEQYF.

The CDR3, as DNA: TGTGCCAGCAGTTTATCGGCGGGGTACGAGCAGTACTTC. Encoded protein: CASSLSAGYEQYF. This chain uses TRBV27 with TRBJ2-7, with D possibly TRBD2 on 6 matching bases. Germline CDR1 and CDR2: MNHEY and SMNVEV (reference sequence). With 0 bases removed from V and 4 bases from J, the gap between germline ends came to 7 bases. The CDR3 runs to 13 residues.

This rearrangement joins TRBV25-1 to TRBJ2-2; TRBD1 or TRBD2 may be the D gene (5 bases each). In germline, CDR1 is MGHDK, CDR2 SYGVNS. The germline V and J ends were trimmed by 4 bases and 5 bases, with 14 bases remaining between them. This CDR3 is 15 amino acids long. The CDR3 protein is CASSGSGQGTGELFF. The CDR3 region has the DNA TGTGCCAGCAGTGGTTCGGGGCAGGGTACCGGGGAGCTGTTTTTT.

The chain joins TRBV29-1 to TRBJ1-2; 8 nucleotides agree with TRBD1. CDR1 and CDR2 (germline): SQVTM, ANQGSEA. The CDR3 is 13 amino acids. Trimming removed 4 bases from V and 2 bases from J; junction bases left unmatched: 3. CDR3 nucleotide sequence: TGCAGCGTTGGGACAGGGCGAAACTATGGCTACACCTTC. Translation gives CSVGTGRNYGYTF.

V gene TRBV11-2 combines with J gene TRBJ2-7; no firm D call. With 1 base removed from V and 6 bases from J, the gap between germline ends came to 7 bases. CDR3 size: 12 residues. Germline-derived CDR1 and CDR2 are SGHAT and FQNNGV. CDR3 region: CASSLVLGEQYF. The CDR3 DNA is TGTGCCAGCAGCTTAGTCCTGGGCGAGCAGTACTTC.

This clone was seen only once. The V call is TRBV19, the J call TRBJ2-6; D remains unclear. V lost 0 bases and J lost 0, with 6 bases in between. There are 16 residues in the CDR3. The germline CDR1 and CDR2 sequences are LNHDA and SQIVND (reference sequence). The CDR3 region is CASSIDGVSGANVLTF. CDR3 nucleotide sequence: TGTGCCAGTAGTATAGATGGGGTCTCTGGGGCCAACGTCCTGACTTTC.

The rearrangement links TRBV15 to TRBJ2-2; 11 bases match TRBD2. Trimming took 0 bases from V and 3 from J; bases not matched to a gene: 3. This CDR3 comprises 17 residues. Germline CDR1 is LNHNV and CDR2 is YYDKDF (reference sequence). The CDR3 loop is CATSREGLAEDTGELFF. The CDR3 nucleotides are TGTGCCACCAGCAGAGAGGGACTAGCGGAGGACACCGGGGAGCTGTTTTTT. Using reference TRBV15 and TRBJ2-2 for the parts outside the CDR3, the full variable domain is DAMVIQNPRYQVTQFGKPVTLSCSQTLNHNVMYWYQQKSSQAPKLLFHYYDKDFNNEADTPDNFQSRRPNTSFCFLDIRSPGLGDTAMYLCATSREGLAEDTGELFFGEGSRLTVL.

The chain links TRBV28 to TRBJ1-1; TRBD1 matches at 8 bases. Losses at the gene ends were 2 bases for V and 2 bases for J; bases not matched to a gene: 4. The CDR3 length is 15 residues. Germline CDR1 and CDR2: MDHEN and SYDVKM. The CDR3 here is CASSLRTGRNTEAFF. The CDR3, as DNA: TGTGCCAGCAGTTTACGGACAGGGCGAAACACTGAAGCTTTCTTT.

Comments on this clone: The junction does not match germline at one end; this may be a read error. The chain uses TRBV29-1 and TRBJ2-5; 9 bases align to TRBD2. Germline V lookup: CDR1 SQVTM, CDR2 ANQGSEA. This CDR3 has 12 residues. This CDR3 is CSVEPAGGFPDF. As DNA, the CDR3 is TGCAGCGTTGAACCAGCGGGAGGATTCCCGGACTTC.

The J gene is TRBJ1-6, the V gene TRBV4-3, with TRBD1 identical over 9 bases. Trimming cost V 2 bases and J 7 bases; bases outside gene matches: 6. The CDR3 spans 16 residues. Germline CDR1 reads LGHNA; CDR2 reads YSLEER. The CDR3 region is CASSQTPGQGNSPLHF. CDR3 bases: TGCGCCAGCAGCCAAACCCCGGGACAGGGAAATTCACCCCTCCACTTT.

The chain couples TRBV28 to TRBJ2-7; D possibly uses TRBD1 or TRBD2 (5 bases each). CDR1 and CDR2 (germline): MDHEN, SYDVKM. Trimming cost V 2 bases and J 2 bases, with 13 bases left between them. This CDR3 region has 15 residues. CDR3 in amino acids: CASSLGSGTTYEQYF. Here the CDR3 DNA reads TGTGCCAGCAGTTTAGGGTCCGGGACGACCTACGAGCAGTACTTC.

The rearrangement joins TRBV18 to TRBJ2-1; D gene uncertain. Trimming cost V 5 bases and J 1 base, with 6 bases left between them. The CDR3 loop spans 13 amino acids. Germline-derived CDR1 and CDR2 are KGHSH and LQKENI. The CDR3 protein is CASSKGSYNEQFF. The CDR3 DNA sequence: TGTGCCAGCTCAAAAGGGTCCTACAATGAGCAGTTCTTC.

The chain is built from TRBV7-9 and TRBJ2-2, with 15 bases aligning to TRBD2. J lost 5 bases, V lost 5 bases, and 9 bases had no gene match. Germline V CDR1 and CDR2: SEHNR, FQNEAQ (reference sequence). CDR3 size: 18 residues. The CDR3 is CASSTRTSGRAGTGELFF. CDR3 coding DNA: TGTGCCAGCAGCACCCGGACTAGCGGGAGGGCCGGGACCGGGGAGCTGTTTTTT.

V usage is TRBV19 and J usage is TRBJ1-5, with a tentative D call TRBD1 (5 bases). The germline V gene encodes CDR1 LNHDA and CDR2 SQIVND (reference sequence). Trimming shortened V by 0 bases and J by 7 bases, and 13 bases separated the two germline ends. This CDR3 contains 15 residues. This CDR3 reads CASSIDEGTQQPQHF. Here the CDR3 DNA reads TGTGCCAGTAGTATAGATGAAGGGACGCAGCAGCCCCAGCATTTT.

The chain uses TRBV5-1 and TRBJ1-3; weak D call: TRBD1 (5 bases). The ends were cut back, 4 bases at V and 1 base at J, with 18 bases in the middle. Germline loops: CDR1 SGHRS, CDR2 YFSETQ. CDR3 length equals 17 residues. The CDR3 sequence: CASSPASQGLSGNTIYF. CDR3 sequence (DNA): TGCGCCAGCAGCCCGGCGTCCCAGGGCCTTTCTGGAAACACCATATATTTT.

The rearrangement links TRBV11-3 to TRBJ2-1, with TRBD2 identical over 12 bases. The V gene end was trimmed by 4 bases and the J gene end by 8 bases; junction bases not matched to a gene: 6. Germline-derived CDR1 and CDR2 are SGHNT and YENEEA. This CDR3 contains 15 residues. In DNA form, the CDR3 reads TGTGCCAGCAGCTCTAGCGGGAGGGCCTCCGATGAGCAGTTCTTC. Translating gives CASSSSGRASDEQFF.

The chain carries TRBV5-4 and TRBJ2-7, with TRBD2 identical over 13 bases. The V segment lost 0 bases and the J segment 7 bases; nucleotides outside the gene matches: 10. CDR1 SGHNT and CDR2 YYREEE come from the germline V gene (reference sequence). The CDR3 length is 17 residues. Here the CDR3 DNA reads TGTGCCAGCAGCTTGGATGGTGGGACTAGCGGGAAAAGAGAGCAGTACTTC. Translating it yields CASSLDGGTSGKREQYF.

The chain is built from TRBV2 and TRBJ1-5; perhaps TRBD1 as D (6 bases). Germline V gene lookup returns CDR1 SNHLY and CDR2 FYNNEI. Trimming pared 1 base from V and 0 bases from J, leaving 13 bases between. The CDR3 length is 17 residues. As DNA, the CDR3 is TGTGCCAGCAGTGAAGGGGGGGGCCCTTATAGCAATCAGCCCCAGCATTTT. It codes for CASSEGGGPYSNQPQHF.

V gene TRBV5-1 combines with J gene TRBJ1-6; 7 bases map to TRBD1. With 4 bases clipped from V and 7 bases from J, the junction kept 5 bases outside the gene matches. This CDR3 is 14 amino acids long. Germline V gene sequence: CDR1 SGHRS, CDR2 YFSETQ. As DNA, the CDR3 is TGCGCCAGCAGCGGGGGGACAGTCAATTCACCCCTCCACTTT. Translation: CASSGGTVNSPLHF.

This rearrangement joins TRBV11-3 to TRBJ2-2, with 13 nucleotides matching TRBD2. Trimming took 4 bases from V and 5 from J; bases not matched to a gene: 4. CDR3 size: 16 residues. Per germline, CDR1 SGHNT and CDR2 YENEEA. The CDR3: CASSWTSGSLTGELFF. The CDR3 bases are TGTGCCAGCAGCTGGACTAGCGGGAGTCTTACCGGGGAGCTGTTTTTT.

The chain couples TRBV5-4 to TRBJ2-7; tentatively, D is TRBD1 or TRBD2 (6 bases each). The V end was cut by 4 bases, the J end by 2 bases, with 16 bases between. In germline, CDR1 is SGHNT, CDR2 YYREEE (reference sequence). The CDR3 is 15 residues long. As DNA, the CDR3 is TGTGCCAGCAGCCTACTACAGGGAGGCCCCTACGAGCAGTACTTC. This codes for CASSLLQGGPYEQYF.

V gene TRBV28 combines with J gene TRBJ2-5, with D possibly TRBD2 on 5 matching bases. Germline CDR1 reads MDHEN; CDR2 reads SYDVKM. Trimming took 6 bases from V and 7 from J, leaving 12 bases between them. The CDR3 runs 12 residues. The CDR3 coding sequence is TGTGCCAGCAGCCCATTAAGCGGGACCCAGTACTTC. The encoded protein is CASSPLSGTQYF.

The V gene is TRBV15, the J gene TRBJ1-1, with D possibly being TRBD1 (6 bases). CDR1 is LNHNV, CDR2 YYDKDF, per germline (reference sequence). The ends were cut back, 2 bases at V and 3 bases at J, with 22 bases in the middle. The CDR3 is 18 amino acids. This CDR3 reads CATSRPAQEAGADTEAFF. CDR3 nucleotides: TGTGCCACCAGCAGACCCGCGCAAGAGGCAGGGGCGGACACTGAAGCTTTCTTT.